This T cell receptor (beta chain) stems from a study of identical twins. This clonotype came up a few times. This CDR3 has 15 amino acids. The germline V and J ends were trimmed by 7 bases and 0 bases, with 13 bases remaining between them. From germline, CDR1 is KGHSH and CDR2 LQKENI. In TCRdb, the 5' RACE reads were re-called with MiXCR into one record per CDR3 protein. The data hold more than 400,000 distinct CDR3 sequences, with roughly 15% observed a single time. This sample also belongs to another study, concerning yellow fever vaccine responses in identical twins.

The sequence derives from a young woman in good health. V usage is TRBV18 and J usage is TRBJ2-1, with a weak D call TRBD1 (6 bases). Sequenced input: CD4+ T cells sorted from blood. The DNA of the CDR3 is TGTGCCAGCTTCAAGGGGGTCGGCTCCTACAATGAGCAGTTCTTC. This translates into CASFKGVGSYNEQFF.